These 24 T cell receptor beta chains originate from one sample sequenced in a study of T cell responses to AZD1222 COVID-19 vaccine. Sequencing used immunoSEQ multiplex PCR; TCRdb keeps in-frame clones, though not all of them. The sample yields roughly 180,000 clones, over 90% seen once. The sample here was peripheral blood, taken 28 days after the second AZD1222 dose. These receptor sequences come from an adult who received the AZD1222 COVID-19 vaccine.

The V gene is TRBV7-6, the J gene TRBJ2-5; D gene uncertain. CDR3 length: 11 amino acids. The germline V gene has CDR1 SGHVS and CDR2 FNYEAQ. Trimming pared 4 bases from V and 5 bases from J, leaving 5 bases between. This CDR3 reads CASSSEETQYF. CDR3 sequence (DNA): TGTGCCAGCAGCTCAGAGGAGACCCAGTACTTC.

The chain has TRBV2 and TRBJ1-3; the D is unclear. The germline CDR1 and CDR2 sequences are SNHLY and FYNNEI. The CDR3 contains 17 residues. The V and J ends lost 3 bases and 0 bases respectively, with 15 bases between them. CDR3 amino acids: CASSEDFGILSGNTIYF. The CDR3 DNA follows: TGTGCCAGCAGTGAGGATTTCGGGATCCTCTCTGGAAACACCATATATTTT. Drawing the rest from reference TRBV2 and TRBJ1-3, the complete variable domain is EPEVTQTPSHQVTQMGQEVILRCVPISNHLYFYWYRQILGQKVEFLVSFYNNEISEKSEIFDDQFSVERPDGSNFTLKIRSTKLEDSAMYFCASSEDFGILSGNTIYFGEGSWLTVV.

This sequence joins TRBV25-1 and TRBJ2-5; 7 nucleotides align to TRBD2. This CDR3 spans 14 amino acids. Germline values: CDR1 MGHDK, CDR2 SYGVNS. J was trimmed by 0 bases and V by 4 bases; bases with no gene match: 2. CDR3 coding DNA: TGTGCCAGCAGTGTCCTAGCGGACCAAGAGACCCAGTACTTC. Its translation: CASSVLADQETQYF.

This chain connects TRBV9 to TRBJ2-2; D is uncertain. Trimming left V 2 bases short and J 2 bases short, with 1 base between. Per the germline V gene, CDR1 is SGDLS and CDR2 is YYNGEE. This CDR3 contains 12 residues. In DNA form, the CDR3 reads TGTGCCAGCAGCGTCAACACCGGGGAGCTGTTTTTT. This encodes CASSVNTGELFF. Full variable domain (rest looked up from reference TRBV9 and TRBJ2-2): DSGVTQTPKHLITATGQRVTLRCSPRSGDLSVYWYQQSLDQGLQFLIQYYNGEERAKGNILERFSAQQFPDLHSELNLSSLELGDSALYFCASSVNTGELFFGEGSRLTVL.

The rearrangement links TRBV2 to TRBJ2-5; weak D call: TRBD1 (7 bases). From germline, CDR1 is SNHLY and CDR2 FYNNEI. Trimming took 7 bases from V and 4 from J, leaving 19 bases between them. The CDR3 is 15 amino acids. The CDR3 sequence is CASKGNRGGRETQYF. CDR3 DNA sequence: TGTGCCAGCAAGGGAAACAGGGGAGGCCGAGAGACCCAGTACTTC. The entire variable domain, with the rest obtained from reference TRBV2 and TRBJ2-5, is as follows: EPEVTQTPSHQVTQMGQEVILRCVPISNHLYFYWYRQILGQKVEFLVSFYNNEISEKSEIFDDQFSVERPDGSNFTLKIRSTKLEDSAMYFCASKGNRGGRETQYFGPGTRLLVL.

The V and J genes are TRBV19 and TRBJ1-6; 7 bases fit TRBD1. V dropped 6 bases and J dropped 9; count of bases not matched to a gene: 5. Germline assignment: CDR1 LNHDA and CDR2 SQIVND (reference sequence). The CDR3 loop spans 13 amino acids. The CDR3 protein is CASSRQGGSPLHF. The CDR3 nucleotides are TGTGCCAGTAGCAGACAGGGCGGTTCACCCCTCCACTTT.

The chain combines TRBV6-5 with TRBJ1-2; D perhaps matches TRBD1 (6 bases). This CDR3 spans 16 amino acids. V was cut by 0 bases and J by 5 bases, with 16 bases left in between. In germline, CDR1 is MNHEY, CDR2 SVGAGI. The CDR3 spells CASSYSNRVDHYGYTF. The CDR3 DNA reads as TGTGCCAGCAGTTACTCAAACAGGGTGGATCATTATGGCTACACCTTC.

The gene calls are TRBV4-2 and TRBJ2-2; a weak D match, TRBD1 (5 bases). V was shortened by 1 base and J by 4 bases, with 10 bases between the two germline ends. Germline lookup yields CDR1 LGHNA and CDR2 YNFKEQ. The CDR3 is 15 residues long. DNA of the CDR3: TGTGCCAGCAGCCAAGTGGGGCTAGTCACCGGGGAGCTGTTTTTT. Protein sequence: CASSQVGLVTGELFF.

The J gene is TRBJ1-2, the V gene TRBV5-8; the match to TRBD1 covers 8 bases. Germline V lookup: CDR1 SGHTS, CDR2 YDEGEE. Trimming removed 3 bases from V and 2 bases from J; junction bases left unmatched: 0. The CDR3 is 13 amino acids. The chain's CDR3 is CASSWTGNYGYTF. The CDR3 coding sequence is TGTGCCAGCAGCTGGACAGGGAACTATGGCTACACCTTC.

The rearrangement uses TRBV2 and TRBJ2-3, with 10 bases fitting TRBD1. This CDR3 is built from 13 residues. Germline values: CDR1 SNHLY, CDR2 FYNNEI. Trimming took 6 bases from V and 5 from J; bases not matched to a gene: 2. The DNA for the CDR3 is TGTGCCAGCAGAGGGACAGGGGTAGATACGCAGTATTTT. This translates into CASRGTGVDTQYF. Full variable domain (outside the CDR3, taken from reference TRBV2 and TRBJ2-3): EPEVTQTPSHQVTQMGQEVILRCVPISNHLYFYWYRQILGQKVEFLVSFYNNEISEKSEIFDDQFSVERPDGSNFTLKIRSTKLEDSAMYFCASRGTGVDTQYFGPGTRLTVL.

The genes are TRBV5-5 and TRBJ2-5; 7 bases are shared with TRBD1. The CDR3 extends over 13 amino acids. Looked up from germline, CDR1 is SGHKS and CDR2 is YYEKEE (reference sequence). V lost 1 base, J lost 5 bases, and 2 bases stayed unmatched. The CDR3 protein is CASSLTGAETQYF. As DNA, the CDR3 is TGTGCCAGCAGCTTGACAGGGGCGGAGACCCAGTACTTC. Full variable domain (outside the CDR3, taken from reference TRBV5-5 and TRBJ2-5): DAGVTQSPTHLIKTRGQQVTLRCSPISGHKSVSWYQQVLGQGPQFIFQYYEKEERGRGNFPDRFSARQFPNYSSELNVNALLLGDSALYLCASSLTGAETQYFGPGTRLLVL.

The chain combines TRBV7-2 with TRBJ2-7; TRBD2 matches 7 bases. The CDR3 length is 15 residues. The V and J ends lost 5 bases and 4 bases, in that order; junction bases with no gene match: 11. Germline loops: CDR1 SGHTA, CDR2 FQGNSA. The CDR3 loop reads CASSPQAGFQYEQYF. CDR3 sequence (DNA): TGTGCCAGCAGCCCTCAAGCGGGGTTTCAGTACGAGCAGTACTTC. The full variable domain, rest sourced from reference TRBV7-2 and TRBJ2-7, is GAGVSQSPSNKVTEKGKDVELRCDPISGHTALYWYRQSLGQGLEFLIYFQGNSAPDKSGLPSDRFSAERTGGSVSTLTIQRTQQEDSAVYLCASSPQAGFQYEQYFGPGTRLTVT.

The chain couples TRBV4-3 to TRBJ1-3, with 10 bases identical to TRBD1. Germline CDR1 and CDR2: LGHNA and YSLEER. The CDR3 is 16 amino acids. J was trimmed by 3 bases and V by 4 bases; bases with no gene match: 6. CDR3 in DNA: TGCGCCAGCAGCCGCTCCGGGACAGGGGTTGGAAACACCATATATTTT. Protein sequence: CASSRSGTGVGNTIYF.

V is TRBV18 and J is TRBJ1-1; D call uncertain. CDR1 and CDR2 from the germline V gene are KGHSH and LQKENI. The CDR3 length is 16 residues. Trimming stripped 0 bases from V and 5 bases from J, with 16 bases between. In DNA form, the CDR3 reads TGTGCCAGCTCACCACCGAGTGAGGGCATGGGGACTGAAGCTTTCTTT. This sequence encodes CASSPPSEGMGTEAFF.

The J gene is TRBJ1-2, the V gene TRBV10-3; D gene unclear. Germline CDR1 ENHRY, CDR2 SYGVKD. There are 13 residues in the CDR3. V dropped 3 bases and J dropped 12 bases, with 17 bases sitting between them. The CDR3 reads CAISDRDPLKNTF. As DNA, the CDR3 is TGTGCCATCAGTGACCGGGATCCCCTAAAGAACACCTTC.

The chain uses TRBV11-2 and TRBJ2-2; 10 nucleotides agree with TRBD2. V shed 4 bases and J 7 bases; nucleotides not matched to a gene: 6. CDR1 and CDR2 (germline): SGHAT, FQNNGV. This CDR3 spans 15 amino acids. CDR3 coding DNA: TGTGCCAGCAGCTCTCTAGCGGGAGTCTTCGGGGAGCTGTTTTTT. Its translation: CASSSLAGVFGELFF.

This chain uses TRBV20-1 with TRBJ2-5; 11 bases align to TRBD2. The ends lost 3 bases at V and 6 bases at J; junction bases unmatched: 6. The CDR3 runs to 14 residues. CDR1 is DFQATT, CDR2 SNEGSKA, per germline (reference sequence). The chain's CDR3 is CSASRLAGLQTQYF. The CDR3 region has the DNA TGCAGTGCTAGTCGACTAGCGGGGCTTCAGACCCAGTACTTC.

This clone was recorded only once. V and J are TRBV10-1 and TRBJ2-1; perhaps D is TRBD1 or TRBD2 (5 bases each). With 11 bases removed from V and 10 bases from J, the gap between germline ends came to 12 bases. The germline gives CDR1 WNHNN, CDR2 SYGVQD (reference sequence). The CDR3 loop spans 10 amino acids. CDR3 in amino acids: CACWDPEQFF. CDR3 bases: TGCGCCTGCTGGGACCCCGAGCAGTTCTTC.

The chain employs TRBV6-5 and TRBJ2-2; maybe TRBD1 (5 bases). The CDR3 spans 14 residues. The ends were cut back, 7 bases at V and 5 bases at J, with 14 bases in the middle. Germline V gives CDR1 MNHEY, CDR2 SVGAGI. The chain's CDR3 is CASISRQLTGELFF. DNA of the CDR3: TGTGCCAGCATTTCGAGACAGCTAACCGGGGAGCTGTTTTTT.

The chain has TRBV11-3 and TRBJ2-1; D is possibly TRBD1 (5 bases). This CDR3 region has 14 residues. Germline V gene lookup returns CDR1 SGHNT and CDR2 YENEEA. Trimming removed 1 base at V and 4 bases at J, with 8 bases between. CDR3 sequence (DNA): TGTGCCAGCAGCTTAGGAGACAGTTACAATGAGCAGTTCTTC. Residues: CASSLGDSYNEQFF.

The chain's CDR3 is CASSPRTGDTDTQYF. As DNA, the CDR3 is TGTGCCAGCTCACCACGGACGGGGGACACAGATACGCAGTATTTT. The genes are TRBV18 and TRBJ2-3; a possible D gene is TRBD2 (6 bases). The germline gives CDR1 KGHSH, CDR2 LQKENI. V lost 1 base and J lost 2, with 10 bases in between. This CDR3 comprises 15 residues.

Written as DNA, the CDR3 is TGTGCCTGGAGCCGGGGCAATGAGCAGTTCTTC. The encoded protein is CAWSRGNEQFF. V gene TRBV30 combines with J gene TRBJ2-1; maybe TRBD2 (5 bases). The length of the CDR3 is 11 residues. CDR1 GTSNPN and CDR2 SVGIG come from the germline V gene (reference sequence). Deletions cut 3 bases from V and 6 bases from J, with 6 bases between. The entire variable domain, with the rest obtained from reference TRBV30 and TRBJ2-1, is as follows: SQTIHQWPATLVQPVGSPLSLECTVEGTSNPNLYWYRQAAGRGLQLLFYSVGIGQISSEVPQNLSASRPQDRQFILSSKKLLLSDSGFYLCAWSRGNEQFFGPGTRLTVL.

This chain joins TRBV10-3 and TRBJ1-1; TRBD1 matches at 10 bases. The germline CDR1 and CDR2 sequences are ENHRY and SYGVKD. The J segment lost 4 bases and the V segment lost 4 bases, leaving 9 bases of the junction unmatched. The CDR3 has 16 residues. CDR3 protein: CAISGRQGARGTEAFF. The DNA of the CDR3 is TGTGCCATCAGTGGTCGACAGGGGGCCCGGGGCACTGAAGCTTTCTTT.

The V gene is TRBV3-1 (or the pseudogene TRBV3-2), the J gene TRBJ1-4; D not resolved. The CDR3 totals 15 residues. V shed 1 base and J shed 5 bases, with 11 bases lying between them. Per the germline V gene, CDR1 is LGHDT and CDR2 is YNNKEL (reference sequence). The CDR3 region is CASSQAVNLNEKLFF. The DNA of the CDR3 is TGTGCCAGCAGCCAAGCAGTCAATCTAAATGAAAAACTGTTTTTT.